This T cell receptor beta chain was retrieved from a study of blood T cells in healthy people across ages. Through a sample-barcoded 5' primer and a J-beta primer mix, a second PCR was run for roughly 6 to 12 cycles. TCRdb redid the calling of the 5' RACE reads with MiXCR, one entry per CDR3 protein. The sample lists some 1.6 million distinct CDR3 sequences; around 35% were seen once. The CDR3 runs to 14 residues. Germline lookup yields CDR1 MNHNY and CDR2 SVGAGI (reference sequence). V shed 8 bases and J shed 3 bases, with 16 bases lying between them. Those donating, healthy Caucasian individuals from Russia, were aged about 6 to 100.

This clonotype was obtained from a woman under 40 in good health. V is TRBV6-6 and J is TRBJ1-2; the D gene is possibly TRBD1 (6 bases). Sequenced input: blood. The CDR3 coding sequence is TGTGCCAGCGCTCAGGACAGCTTATACTATGGCTACACCTTC. This codes for CASAQDSLYYGYTF.